This TCR beta chain was sequenced in a study of shared T cell receptors in the human thymus. Sequencing was performed with immunoSEQ multiplex PCR; in TCRdb, only in-frame clones are kept and a portion is missing. Of approximately 580,000 clones listed, more than 75% are singletons. A further study also used this sample, focusing on human thymus T cells. From that paper: Resected material from corrective heart surgery provided the thymus tissue analysed. Biased V and J segment usage appeared in thymus and peripheral blood. What related research reported was that thymic repertoires overlapped highly among unrelated individuals.

The sample consisted of thymocytes. This sequence originates from a boy under two years old with a congenital heart defect.

The CDR3, as DNA: TGCGCCAGCAGCCAAGACGTGGGAACAGGGGGCGCGGCTAGCGAAGAGACCCAGTACTTC. It encodes CASSQDVGTGGAASEETQYF. The chain employs TRBV4-3 and TRBJ2-5; TRBD1 matches at 9 bases. The CDR3 spans 20 residues. J lost 3 bases, V lost 0 bases, and 17 bases had no gene match. CDR1 is LGHNA, CDR2 YSLEER, per germline.